This is a list of T cell receptor beta chains from one sample in a study of T cells in Graves' hyperthyroidism and ophthalmopathy. MiXCR, applied by TCRdb to the multiplex PCR reads, yields one record per CDR3 protein. The sample contains about 690,000 distinct CDR3 sequences, 17% of which appear only once. The material sequenced was blood. These receptors were collected from a man aged 50 to 59 with Graves' hyperthyroidism. Both conserved end residues are trimmed from each CDR3.

J	V	CDR3
TRBJ1-1	TRBV2	ASPRDSYTEAF
TRBJ2-7	TRBV11-2	ASSTGTGDLYEQY
TRBJ2-5	TRBV7-9	ASSLSGGSETQY
TRBJ2-1	TRBV4-1	ASSASRRTSGDNEQF
TRBJ2-1	TRBV6-2/TRBV6-3	AGSPSVGSRPEQF
TRBJ2-5	TRBV10-3	AISAGGPKETQY
TRBJ2-2	TRBV5-1	ASKNTDRGWAGELF
TRBJ2-1	TRBV5-4	ASSLSPEGLEFYNGQF
TRBJ1-2	TRBV7-9	ASSLAFQGYYGYT
TRBJ1-2	TRBV28	ASSLSGTEYGYT
TRBJ2-3	TRBV2	ASKASRTSTDTQY
TRBJ1-3	TRBV5-4	ASSSGSGAGNTIY
TRBJ2-1	TRBV2	ACAGAWTDEQF
TRBJ1-1	TRBV28	ASTLGQGNTEAF
TRBJ2-7	TRBV4-1	ASSQDRTLAGSYEQY
TRBJ2-1	TRBV5-1	ASIPLAGETYNEQF
TRBJ1-2	TRBV19	ASSTNRGRNYGYT
TRBJ1-1	TRBV28	ASSSAFPGAGNTEAF
TRBJ2-7	TRBV28	ASSLWRERTYEQY
TRBJ2-3	TRBV11-2	ASSLGALLYTDTQY
TRBJ2-7	TRBV11-2	ASSLGFGSEQY
TRBJ1-6	TRBV13	ASKTGRNSPLH
TRBJ2-7	TRBV2	ASSPGTTGYYEQY
TRBJ1-2	TRBV4-3	ASSQDLEGLLGYT
TRBJ1-3	TRBV12-3/TRBV12-4	ASWGAGSGNTIY
TRBJ1-4	TRBV7-9	ASSSPNKANEKLF
TRBJ1-6	TRBV19	ASSGTGGNSPLH
TRBJ2-3	TRBV7-3	ASSQGTGTDTQY
TRBJ2-3	TRBV6-5	ASSYSASGRIGDTQY
TRBJ2-2	TRBV10-3	AISMGHSTGELF
TRBJ2-1	TRBV9	ASSVTSGTYNEQF
TRBJ2-1	TRBV7-2	ASKMTSGAYNEQF
TRBJ2-3	TRBV29-1	SVEAGTDTQY
TRBJ2-1	TRBV19	ASSIALLNEQF
TRBJ1-1	TRBV3-1	ASSQETGGWNTEAF
TRBJ1-1	TRBV19	ASSTTGTVMNTEAF
TRBJ2-1	TRBV3-1	ASSYKGTTIYEQF
TRBJ2-5	TRBV6-5	ASSYSNRDREYQETQY
TRBJ2-7	TRBV11-2	ASSSRLAGGPSYEQY
TRBJ1-2	TRBV12-5	ASGYEMGNYGYT
TRBJ1-4	TRBV9	ASSVGDAGGDEKLF
TRBJ2-6	TRBV24-1	ATSDSHGKSGANVLT
TRBJ2-1	TRBV28	ASTSSSGAGITYNEQF
TRBJ2-1	TRBV11-2	ASRGWTGVTYNEQF
TRBJ2-2	TRBV19	ASSPLAGEITGELF
TRBJ2-1	TRBV6-5	ASSNPGLAGNEQF
TRBJ1-3	TRBV6-1	ASGRGRKDSGNTIY
TRBJ2-1	TRBV28	ASRRQDTYNEQF